This T cell receptor beta chain was recorded in a study of blood T cell repertoires in COVID-19. The table came from immunoSEQ multiplex PCR; TCRdb's copy has only in-frame clones and leaves some out. The table records over 200,000 clones, around nine tenths of them present only once. Participant-reported clinical history was the basis for cohort assignment. The sample taken for sequencing was PBMCs or T cells enriched from blood (not recorded which). The receptor was derived from a man aged 30-40 years who had recovered from COVID-19.

CDR3 DNA sequence: TGTGCCAGCAGCGTGGGACAGTTGGTTGAGCAGTACTTC. Its translation is CASSVGQLVEQYF. The chain has TRBV5-4 and TRBJ2-7, with 7 positions matching TRBD1. Germline trimming cut 4 bases from V and 7 bases from J; bases unmatched to any gene: 8. This CDR3 has 13 residues. In germline, CDR1 is SGHNT, CDR2 YYREEE (reference sequence).